A single sample is the source of the 13 T cell receptor beta chains below, sequenced in a study of early T cells in non-severe SARS-CoV-2 infection. TCRdb processed the 5' RACE reads anew with MiXCR; each CDR3 protein has one entry. Of about 83,000 distinct CDR3 sequences listed, around 9.3% are singletons. The sequenced sample was whole blood, obtained at baseline. The receptors were sampled from an adult who was a healthcare worker with PCR-confirmed SARS-CoV-2 infection or an uninfected control (not recorded which).

The chain employs TRBV5-4 and TRBJ2-5, with 9 bases that match TRBD1. This CDR3 region has 14 residues. Germline trimming cut 3 bases from V and 3 bases from J; bases unmatched to any gene: 3. Germline CDR1 is SGHNT and CDR2 is YYREEE (reference sequence). DNA for the CDR3: TGTGCCAGCAGCTCACGGACAGGGGAAGAGACCCAGTACTTC. Amino acid sequence: CASSSRTGEETQYF.

The chain couples TRBV11-2 to TRBJ1-2, with D unclear. The CDR3 consists of 15 residues. The germline V and J ends were trimmed by 0 bases and 1 base, with 9 bases remaining between them. CDR1 and CDR2 (germline): SGHAT, FQNNGV. This CDR3 reads CASSLEAALNYGYTF. The CDR3 nucleotides read TGTGCCAGCAGCTTAGAGGCGGCTCTTAACTATGGCTACACCTTC.

In this sample, this clonotype turned up a few times. V and J are TRBV20-1 and TRBJ2-7; 13 positions match TRBD2. Germline lookup yields CDR1 DFQATT and CDR2 SNEGSKA (reference sequence). The trim removed 7 bases at V and 4 bases at J, leaving 7 bases unmatched. This CDR3 is built from 14 residues. This CDR3 reads CSVTTSGRRYEQYF. CDR3 in DNA: TGCAGTGTAACGACTAGCGGGAGGAGGTACGAGCAGTACTTC.

This clonotype was counted a few times. V and J are TRBV11-2 and TRBJ2-2, with no clear D. This CDR3 has 16 residues. Germline CDR1 and CDR2: SGHAT and FQNNGV. V was trimmed by 0 bases and J by 2 bases, leaving 10 bases between them. The CDR3 nucleotides are TGTGCCAGCAGCTTAGAATTCCCCGGTAACACCGGGGAGCTGTTTTTT. Its protein product is CASSLEFPGNTGELFF.

This clonotype appeared many times. The V and J genes are TRBV5-1 and TRBJ2-1, with D hard to call. The V end was cut by 2 bases, the J end by 9 bases, with 15 bases between. Germline V lookup: CDR1 SGHRS, CDR2 YFSETQ. There are 14 residues in the CDR3. This CDR3 is CASSFDAASGEQFF. In DNA form, the CDR3 reads TGCGCCAGCAGCTTTGACGCCGCCTCCGGTGAGCAGTTCTTC.

There are a few counts of this clonotype. This chain connects TRBV27 to TRBJ2-7; 9 nucleotides match TRBD2. V dropped 6 bases and J dropped 3; count of bases not matched to a gene: 3. CDR1 is MNHEY, CDR2 SMNVEV, per germline (reference sequence). The CDR3 is made up of 13 amino acids. The CDR3 DNA follows: TGTGCCAGCAGACTAGCGGGCCGCTACGAGCAGTACTTC. Translating gives CASRLAGRYEQYF.

The V call is TRBV7-9, the J call TRBJ2-3; no clear D gene. This CDR3 is built from 15 residues. Germline CDR1 reads SEHNR; CDR2 reads FQNEAQ (reference sequence). The V end was cut by 5 bases, the J end by 1 base, with 13 bases between. CDR3 loop: CASSLRPDGTDTQYF. In DNA form, the CDR3 reads TGTGCCAGCAGCCTGAGGCCTGATGGCACAGATACGCAGTATTTT.

The CDR3 DNA sequence: TGCGCCAGCAGCAGGGACAGGGCTAACACCGGGGAGCTGTTTTTT. This codes for CASSRDRANTGELFF. The rearrangement joins TRBV5-1 to TRBJ2-2, with TRBD1 identical over 9 bases. The CDR3 is made up of 15 amino acids. Germline CDR1 SGHRS, CDR2 YFSETQ. Trimming took 4 bases from V and 2 from J; bases not matched to a gene: 3.

This rearrangement joins TRBV4-2 to TRBJ2-7; D remains ambiguous. Germline CDR1 and CDR2: LGHNA and YNFKEQ. V lost 0 bases and J lost 0, with 12 bases in between. This CDR3 has 16 residues. CDR3 in DNA: TGTGCCAGCAGCCAAGATCTTGGGCCGAGCTCCTACGAGCAGTACTTC. Translated: CASSQDLGPSSYEQYF.

The table lists this clonotype with many counts. The rearrangement joins TRBV7-2 to TRBJ1-2; the D gene is possibly TRBD1 (5 bases). The CDR3 is 14 amino acids. With 6 bases removed from V and 4 bases from J, the gap between germline ends came to 15 bases. Germline assignment: CDR1 SGHTA and CDR2 FQGNSA. In DNA, the CDR3 is TGTGCCAGCAGTCCCACGGGGCCTGTCTATGGCTACACCTTC. Amino acid sequence: CASSPTGPVYGYTF. Full variable domain (missing parts from reference TRBV7-2 and TRBJ1-2): GAGVSQSPSNKVTEKGKDVELRCDPISGHTALYWYRQSLGQGLEFLIYFQGNSAPDKSGLPSDRFSAERTGGSVSTLTIQRTQQEDSAVYLCASSPTGPVYGYTFGSGTRLTVV.

V is TRBV5-1 and J is TRBJ1-6; D unclear. CDR1 and CDR2 (germline): SGHRS, YFSETQ. The V end lost 0 bases, the J end lost 6 bases, and 13 bases lay between the germline ends. This CDR3 has 16 residues. The CDR3 coding sequence is TGCGCCAGCAGCTTGGAAACGCTCGGGAGTAATTCACCCCTCCACTTT. Translated, it gives CASSLETLGSNSPLHF.

This clonotype came up many times. V and J are TRBV2 and TRBJ1-1; possibly TRBD1 for D (5 bases). The CDR3 extends over 20 amino acids. Germline CDR1 SNHLY, CDR2 FYNNEI. The V gene lost 0 bases and the J gene lost 0 bases, with 23 bases spanning the gap. The CDR3 DNA is TGTGCCAGCAGTGAAGCCGATATTTGGGGCACCATCCAACTGAACACTGAAGCTTTCTTT. This codes for CASSEADIWGTIQLNTEAFF. The entire variable domain, with the rest obtained from reference TRBV2 and TRBJ1-1, is as follows: EPEVTQTPSHQVTQMGQEVILRCVPISNHLYFYWYRQILGQKVEFLVSFYNNEISEKSEIFDDQFSVERPDGSNFTLKIRSTKLEDSAMYFCASSEADIWGTIQLNTEAFFGQGTRLTVV.

This clonotype was picked up many times. The chain uses TRBV11-3 and TRBJ2-7, with unresolved D. This CDR3 has 15 residues. CDR1 is SGHNT and CDR2 is YENEEA in the germline V gene. V lost 1 base to trimming and J lost 3 bases, with 13 bases between them. CDR3 coding DNA: TGTGCCAGCAGCTTAGGACCCGTTGGGGACTACGAGCAGTACTTC. It translates to CASSLGPVGDYEQYF.